This entry lists 3 T cell receptor beta chains sequenced from one sample in a study of CD8 T cells in ankylosing spondylitis. In TCRdb, the 5' RACE reads were re-called with MiXCR into one record per CDR3 protein. Of 150,000 to 250,000 distinct CDR3 sequences listed, 9.5% to 15% are singletons. Sequenced input: blood, either unsorted or a sorted T cell fraction (not recorded which). The receptor source for this set is a male donor with ankylosing spondylitis or in good health (not recorded which).

This clonotype was seen a few times. The CDR3 is CASSLWDRSTEAFF. CDR3 bases: TGCGCCAGCAGCTTGTGGGACAGATCCACTGAAGCTTTCTTT. J is TRBJ1-1 and V is TRBV5-1; 7 bases line up with TRBD1. The CDR3 runs to 14 residues. The trim removed 1 base at V and 4 bases at J, leaving 4 bases unmatched. CDR1 is SGHRS and CDR2 is YFSETQ in the germline V gene. Looking up the rest from reference TRBV5-1 and TRBJ1-1 gives the full variable domain: KAGVTQTPRYLIKTRGQQVTLSCSPISGHRSVSWYQQTPGQGLQFLFEYFSETQRNKGNFPGRFSGRQFSNSRSEMNVSTLELGDSALYLCASSLWDRSTEAFFGQGTRLTVV.

The V call is TRBV15, the J call TRBJ2-3; D may be TRBD1 (5 bases). The V end lost 1 base, the J end lost 2 bases, and 16 bases lay between the germline ends. From germline, CDR1 is LNHNV and CDR2 YYDKDF (reference sequence). The CDR3 has 17 amino acids. In DNA, the CDR3 is TGTGCCACCAGCAGAGGGTTGACAGAAGGATACACAGATACGCAGTATTTT. Encoded protein: CATSRGLTEGYTDTQYF.

In its sample, this clonotype was seen many times. This chain uses TRBV7-9 with TRBJ2-7; 8 bases match TRBD1. This CDR3 comprises 13 residues. Per germline, CDR1 SEHNR and CDR2 FQNEAQ (reference sequence). J gave up 0 bases and V 6 bases, and 1 base lay outside the gene matches. CDR3 sequence (DNA): TGTGCCAGCAGGGACAGGGACTCCTACGAGCAGTACTTC. Its translation: CASRDRDSYEQYF.